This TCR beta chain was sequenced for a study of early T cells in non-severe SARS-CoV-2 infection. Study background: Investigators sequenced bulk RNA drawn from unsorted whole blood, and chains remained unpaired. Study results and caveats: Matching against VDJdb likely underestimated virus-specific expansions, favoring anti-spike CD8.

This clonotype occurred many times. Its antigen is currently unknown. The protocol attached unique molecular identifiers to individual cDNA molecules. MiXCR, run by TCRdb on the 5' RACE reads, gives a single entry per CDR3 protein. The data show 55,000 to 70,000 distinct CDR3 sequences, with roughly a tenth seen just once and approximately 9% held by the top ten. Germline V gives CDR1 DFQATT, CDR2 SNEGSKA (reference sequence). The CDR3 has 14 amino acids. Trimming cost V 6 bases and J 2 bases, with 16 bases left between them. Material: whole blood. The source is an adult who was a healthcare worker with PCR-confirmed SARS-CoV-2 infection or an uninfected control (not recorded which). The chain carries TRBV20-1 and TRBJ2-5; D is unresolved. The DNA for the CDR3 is TGCAGTGCGCCGTGGGCGGTCGTACAAGAGACCCAGTACTTC. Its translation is CSAPWAVVQETQYF.